This TCR beta chain was profiled in a study of T cell responses to AZD1222 COVID-19 vaccine. Findings of the study overall: Only 5 or 6 AZD1222 recipients tested seropositive at baseline.

This table comes from immunoSEQ multiplex PCR, and its TCRdb copy is limited to in-frame clones, with some not included. The sample records around 180,000 clones, about 87% being singletons. Germline assignment: CDR1 MDHEN and CDR2 SYDVKM. This CDR3 comprises 14 residues. With 6 bases removed from V and 8 bases from J, the gap between germline ends came to 16 bases. Remarks on this clone: Antigen: not known.

This TCR derives from an adult in good health. The sample in question was peripheral blood, obtained on day 0 of MenACWY control vaccination. This chain links TRBV28 with TRBJ1-4, with D perhaps TRBD1 (5 bases). CDR3 in amino acids: CASRGGRAPEKLFF. CDR3 nucleotide sequence: TGTGCCAGCAGGGGGGGACGGGCTCCAGAAAAACTGTTTTTT.